The clone carrying this TCR beta chain was seen a few times. The sample comes from a study of human T cells and chemical hapten exposure. In TCRdb, the RACE reads were re-called with MiXCR into one record per CDR3 protein. This sample has 180,000 or so distinct CDR3 sequences, with around 13% found just once. The time point is: patch test 1, 2 weeks after DPC sensitization. Treatment: therapeutic diphenylcyclopropenone sensitization with weekly scalp DPC. The germline gives CDR1 SGHDT, CDR2 YYEEEE. Trimming stripped 4 bases from V and 1 base from J, with 12 bases between. This CDR3 has 15 residues. The sequence came from a woman aged 25-40 years with alopecia areata. Some clones in this sample may be carry-over from other donors' samples. This chain uses TRBV5-6 with TRBJ2-1; D possibly matches TRBD1 or TRBD2 (5 bases each). The specimen was whole blood, collected in connection with sensitization to the hapten diphenylcyclopropenone (DPC). The CDR3 DNA reads TGTGCCAGCAGCCGGAGAGGGGATTCCTACAATGAGCAGTTCTTC. Encoded protein: CASSRRGDSYNEQFF.